This T cell receptor (beta chain) was retrieved from a study of identical twins. V lost 1 base and J lost 3, with 10 bases in between. This CDR3 has 15 residues. Germline V gene data show CDR1 as LGHNA and CDR2 as YSLEER. TCRdb processed the 5' RACE reads anew with MiXCR; each CDR3 protein has one entry. The table records some 240,000 distinct CDR3 sequences, about 8.9% of them present only once. This clonotype came up a few times. These data were likewise used in another study, on yellow fever vaccine responses in identical twins.

The chain combines TRBV4-3 with TRBJ2-1; the D is unclear. The sequence was collected from a woman aged 18-29 years in good health. What was sequenced was CD8+ T cells sorted from blood. The chain's CDR3 is CASSQGVRVYNEQFF. The CDR3 DNA reads TGCGCCAGCAGCCAAGGTGTACGGGTCTACAATGAGCAGTTCTTC.